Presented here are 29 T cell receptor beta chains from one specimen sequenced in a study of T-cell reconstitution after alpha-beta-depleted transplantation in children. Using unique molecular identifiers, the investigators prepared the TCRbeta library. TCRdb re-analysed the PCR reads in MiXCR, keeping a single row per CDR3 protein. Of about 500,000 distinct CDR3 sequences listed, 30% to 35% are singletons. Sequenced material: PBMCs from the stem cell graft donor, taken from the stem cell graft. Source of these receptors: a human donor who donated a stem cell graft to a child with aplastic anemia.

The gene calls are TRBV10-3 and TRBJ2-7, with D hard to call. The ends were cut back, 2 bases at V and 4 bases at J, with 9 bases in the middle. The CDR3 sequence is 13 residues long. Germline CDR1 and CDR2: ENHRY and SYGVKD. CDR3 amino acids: CAISEGARYEQYV. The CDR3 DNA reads TGTGCCATCAGTGAGGGAGCGAGGTACGAGCAGTACGTC.

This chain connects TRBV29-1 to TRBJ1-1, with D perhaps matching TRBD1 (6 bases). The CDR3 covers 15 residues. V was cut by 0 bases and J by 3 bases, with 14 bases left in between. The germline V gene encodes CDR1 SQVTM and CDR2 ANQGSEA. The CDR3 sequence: CSVEDRGLGDTEAFF. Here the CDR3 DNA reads TGCAGCGTTGAAGATCGGGGGCTAGGGGACACTGAAGCTTTCTTT.

CDR3 region: CASSFAGGATIYF. The CDR3 DNA reads TGTGCCAGCAGCTTTGCAGGGGGCGCAACCATATATTTT. The chain joins TRBV7-2 to TRBJ1-3; TRBD1 matches 8 bases. V was clipped by 3 bases and J by 10 bases; unmatched bases: 5. Germline loops: CDR1 SGHTA, CDR2 FQGNSA. The length of the CDR3 is 13 residues.

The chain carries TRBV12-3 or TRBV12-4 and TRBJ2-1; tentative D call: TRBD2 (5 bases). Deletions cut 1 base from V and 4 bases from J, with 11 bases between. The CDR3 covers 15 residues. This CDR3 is CASSLVGASYNEQFF. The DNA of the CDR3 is TGTGCCAGCAGTTTAGTGGGAGCATCGTACAATGAGCAGTTCTTC.

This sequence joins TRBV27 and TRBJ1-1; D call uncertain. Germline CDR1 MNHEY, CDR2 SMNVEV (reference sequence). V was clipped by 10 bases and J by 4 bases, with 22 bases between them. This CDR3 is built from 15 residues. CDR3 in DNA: TGTGCCACCACACCCACGGTTCTGTCGACCACTGAAGCTTTCTTT. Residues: CATTPTVLSTTEAFF.

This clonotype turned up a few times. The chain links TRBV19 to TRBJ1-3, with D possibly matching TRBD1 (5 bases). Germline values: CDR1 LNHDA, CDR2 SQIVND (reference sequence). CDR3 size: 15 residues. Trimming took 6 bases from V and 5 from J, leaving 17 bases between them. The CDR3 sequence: CASRTNQGFRNTIYF. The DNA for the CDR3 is TGTGCCAGTAGAACCAACCAGGGATTCAGAAACACCATATATTTT. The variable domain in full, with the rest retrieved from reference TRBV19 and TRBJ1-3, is DGGITQSPKYLFRKEGQNVTLSCEQNLNHDAMYWYRQDPGQGLRLIYYSQIVNDFQKGDIAEGYSVSREKKESFPLTVTSAQKNPTAFYLCASRTNQGFRNTIYFGEGSWLTVV.

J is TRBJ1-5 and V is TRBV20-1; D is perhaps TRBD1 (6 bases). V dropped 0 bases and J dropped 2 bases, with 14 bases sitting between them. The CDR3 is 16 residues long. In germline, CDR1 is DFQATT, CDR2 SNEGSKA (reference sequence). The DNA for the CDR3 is TGCAGTGCTAGAGATATGGGCAGGGGTGGCAATCAGCCCCAGCATTTT. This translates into CSARDMGRGGNQPQHF.

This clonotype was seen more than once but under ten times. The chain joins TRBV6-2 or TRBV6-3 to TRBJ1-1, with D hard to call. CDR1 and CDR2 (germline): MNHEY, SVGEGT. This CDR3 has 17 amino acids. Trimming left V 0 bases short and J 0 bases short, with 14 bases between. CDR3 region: CASSYSNIAGMNTEAFF. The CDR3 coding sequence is TGTGCCAGCAGTTACTCGAACATTGCGGGCATGAACACTGAAGCTTTCTTT.

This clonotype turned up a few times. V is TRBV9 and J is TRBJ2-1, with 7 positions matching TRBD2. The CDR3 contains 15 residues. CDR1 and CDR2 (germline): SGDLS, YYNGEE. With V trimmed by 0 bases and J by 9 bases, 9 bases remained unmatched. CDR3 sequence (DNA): TGTGCCAGCAGCGTAGCTAGCGGCCCCCTCGGTGAGCAGTTCTTC. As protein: CASSVASGPLGEQFF. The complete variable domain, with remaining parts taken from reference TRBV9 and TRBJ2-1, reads DSGVTQTPKHLITATGQRVTLRCSPRSGDLSVYWYQQSLDQGLQFLIQYYNGEERAKGNILERFSAQQFPDLHSELNLSSLELGDSALYFCASSVASGPLGEQFFGPGTRLTVL.

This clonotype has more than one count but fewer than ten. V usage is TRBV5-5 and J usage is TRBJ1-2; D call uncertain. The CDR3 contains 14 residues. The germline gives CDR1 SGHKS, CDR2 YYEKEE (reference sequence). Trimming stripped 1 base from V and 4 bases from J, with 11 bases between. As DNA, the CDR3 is TGTGCCAGCAGCTTGCGGCCCAGCCCCTATGGCTACACCTTC. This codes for CASSLRPSPYGYTF.

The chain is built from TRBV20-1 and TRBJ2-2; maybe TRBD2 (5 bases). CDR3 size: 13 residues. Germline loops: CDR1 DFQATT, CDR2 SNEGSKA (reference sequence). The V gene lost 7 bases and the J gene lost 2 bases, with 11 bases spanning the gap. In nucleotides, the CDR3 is TGCAGTGTGTGGCGGGCTAACACCGGGGAGCTGTTTTTT. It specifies CSVWRANTGELFF.

The DNA for the CDR3 is TGTGCCAGCAGTCCCACCTTCGACAGCTACAATGAGCAGTTCTTC. Translated: CASSPTFDSYNEQFF. The genes are TRBV6-1 and TRBJ2-1, with D maybe TRBD1 (5 bases). The germline gives CDR1 MNHNS, CDR2 SASEGT. The CDR3 runs to 15 residues. V gave up 5 bases and J gave up 3 bases, with 14 bases separating them.

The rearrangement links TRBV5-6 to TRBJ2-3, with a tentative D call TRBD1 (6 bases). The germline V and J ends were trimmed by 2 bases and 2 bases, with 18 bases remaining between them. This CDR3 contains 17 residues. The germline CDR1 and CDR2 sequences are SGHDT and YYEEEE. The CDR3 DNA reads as TGTGCCAGCAGCTTTTTTCGACAGGTCACTAACACAGATACGCAGTATTTT. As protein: CASSFFRQVTNTDTQYF. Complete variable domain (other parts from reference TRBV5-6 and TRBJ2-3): DAGVTQSPTHLIKTRGQQVTLRCSPKSGHDTVSWYQQALGQGPQFIFQYYEEEERQRGNFPDRFSGHQFPNYSSELNVNALLLGDSALYLCASSFFRQVTNTDTQYFGPGTRLTVL.

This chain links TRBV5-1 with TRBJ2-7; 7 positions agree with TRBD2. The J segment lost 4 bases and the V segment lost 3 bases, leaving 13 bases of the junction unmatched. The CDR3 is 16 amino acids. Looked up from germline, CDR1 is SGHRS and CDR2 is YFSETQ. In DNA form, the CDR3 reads TGCGCCAGCAGCTCGAGAGGTGCGGGAGAAGGTTACGAGCAGTACTTC. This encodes CASSSRGAGEGYEQYF.

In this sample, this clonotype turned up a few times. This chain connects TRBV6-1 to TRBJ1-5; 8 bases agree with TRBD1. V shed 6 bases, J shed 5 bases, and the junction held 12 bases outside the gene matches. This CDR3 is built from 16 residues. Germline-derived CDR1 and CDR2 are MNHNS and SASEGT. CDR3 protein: CASSRGSRGLDQPQHF. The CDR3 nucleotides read TGTGCCAGCAGCCGCGGGTCCAGGGGGCTTGATCAGCCCCAGCATTTT.

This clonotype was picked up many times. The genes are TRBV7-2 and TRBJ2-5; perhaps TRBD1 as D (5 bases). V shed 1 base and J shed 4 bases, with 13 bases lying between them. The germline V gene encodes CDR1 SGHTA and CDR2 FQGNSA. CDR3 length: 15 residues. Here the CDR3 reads CASSLGAGQRETQYF. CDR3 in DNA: TGTGCCAGCAGCTTAGGGGCAGGGCAACGAGAGACCCAGTACTTC.

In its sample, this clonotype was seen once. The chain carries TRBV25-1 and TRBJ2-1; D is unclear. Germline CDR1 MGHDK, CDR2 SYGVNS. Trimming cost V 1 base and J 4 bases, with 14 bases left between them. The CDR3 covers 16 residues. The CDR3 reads CASSESGMPRYNEQFF. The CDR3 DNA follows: TGTGCCAGCAGTGAATCCGGTATGCCTAGATACAATGAGCAGTTCTTC.

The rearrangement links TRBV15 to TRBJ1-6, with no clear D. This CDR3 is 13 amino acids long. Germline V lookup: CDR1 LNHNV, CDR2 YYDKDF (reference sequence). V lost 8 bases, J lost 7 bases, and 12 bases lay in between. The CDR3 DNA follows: TGTGCCACCGCCCCACGGAAGAATTCACCCCTCCACTTT. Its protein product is CATAPRKNSPLHF.

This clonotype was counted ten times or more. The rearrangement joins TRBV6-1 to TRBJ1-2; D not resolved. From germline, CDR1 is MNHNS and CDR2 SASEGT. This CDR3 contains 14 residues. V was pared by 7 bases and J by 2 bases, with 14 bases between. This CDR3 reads CASTPNARNYGYTF. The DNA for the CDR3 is TGTGCCAGCACTCCCAACGCTCGGAACTATGGCTACACCTTC.

The CDR3 protein is CASSYFARTSGGSYEQYF. The CDR3 DNA follows: TGTGCCAGCAGTTACTTTGCTCGTACTAGCGGGGGCTCCTACGAGCAGTACTTC. The V gene is TRBV6-5, the J gene TRBJ2-7; 11 positions match TRBD2. CDR1 is MNHEY and CDR2 is SVGAGI in the germline V gene. V was clipped by 1 base and J by 0 bases; unmatched bases: 8. This CDR3 has 18 amino acids.

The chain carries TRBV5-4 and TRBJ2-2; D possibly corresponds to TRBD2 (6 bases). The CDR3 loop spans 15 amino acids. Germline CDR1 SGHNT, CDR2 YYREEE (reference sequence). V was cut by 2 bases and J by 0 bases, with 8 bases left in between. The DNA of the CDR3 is TGTGCCAGCAGCTTTCCTAGCGCGAACACCGGGGAGCTGTTTTTT. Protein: CASSFPSANTGELFF.

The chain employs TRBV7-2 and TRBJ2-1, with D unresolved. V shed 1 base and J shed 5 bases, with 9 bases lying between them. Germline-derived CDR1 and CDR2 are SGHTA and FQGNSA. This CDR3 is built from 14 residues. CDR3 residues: CASSLGLGNNEQFF. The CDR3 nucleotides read TGTGCCAGCAGCTTAGGCCTTGGGAACAATGAGCAGTTCTTC.

Here the CDR3 reads CSASVGLAGANVLTF. Written as DNA, the CDR3 is TGCAGTGCCTCTGTGGGACTAGCTGGGGCCAACGTCCTGACTTTC. The chain employs TRBV20-1 and TRBJ2-6; 8 positions agree with TRBD2. This CDR3 is built from 15 residues. Losses at the gene ends were 6 bases for V and 2 bases for J; bases not matched to a gene: 6. CDR1 DFQATT and CDR2 SNEGSKA come from the germline V gene (reference sequence).

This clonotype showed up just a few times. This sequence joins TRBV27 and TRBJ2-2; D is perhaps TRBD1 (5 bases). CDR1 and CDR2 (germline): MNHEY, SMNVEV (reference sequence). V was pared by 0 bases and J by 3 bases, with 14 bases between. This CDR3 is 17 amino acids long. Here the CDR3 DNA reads TGTGCCAGCAGTTTATCTTCCAGGGCTTTGGACACCGGGGAGCTGTTTTTT. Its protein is CASSLSSRALDTGELFF.

The DNA of the CDR3 is TGCAGTGCTAGAGTTCCTCTAGATGAGCAGTTCTTC. Amino acid sequence: CSARVPLDEQFF. This chain connects TRBV20-1 to TRBJ2-1; D remains unclear. Germline assignment: CDR1 DFQATT and CDR2 SNEGSKA (reference sequence). The CDR3 is made up of 12 amino acids. Trimming removed 1 base from V and 8 bases from J, with 9 bases in between.

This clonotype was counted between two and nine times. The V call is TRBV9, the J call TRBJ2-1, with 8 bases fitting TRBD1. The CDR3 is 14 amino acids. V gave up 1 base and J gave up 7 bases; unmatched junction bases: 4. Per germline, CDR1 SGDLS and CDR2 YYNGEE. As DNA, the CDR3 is TGTGCCAGCAGCGTAACAGGGGGGTTGAATGAGCAGTTCTTC. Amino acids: CASSVTGGLNEQFF.

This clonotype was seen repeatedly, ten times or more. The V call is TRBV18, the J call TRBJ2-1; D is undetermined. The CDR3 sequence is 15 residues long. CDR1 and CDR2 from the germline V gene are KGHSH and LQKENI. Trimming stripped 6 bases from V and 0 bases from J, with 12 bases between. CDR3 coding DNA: TGTGCCAGCTCCCCCGTCGCAGGCTCCTACAATGAGCAGTTCTTC. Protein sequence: CASSPVAGSYNEQFF.

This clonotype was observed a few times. CDR3 sequence reads: CAISESNSGSRGEKLFF. The CDR3, as DNA: TGTGCCATCAGTGAGTCCAACTCCGGGTCAAGGGGTGAAAAACTGTTTTTT. The chain couples TRBV10-3 to TRBJ1-4, with a possible D match to TRBD1 (5 bases). Germline values: CDR1 ENHRY, CDR2 SYGVKD. The CDR3 is 17 amino acids. Trimming pared 0 bases from V and 7 bases from J, leaving 18 bases between.

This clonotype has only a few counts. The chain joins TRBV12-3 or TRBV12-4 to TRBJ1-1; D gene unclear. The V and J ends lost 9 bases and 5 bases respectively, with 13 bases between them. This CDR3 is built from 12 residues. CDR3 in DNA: TGTGCCAGTCGGGATTATACAACTGAAGCTTTCTTT. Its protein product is CASRDYTTEAFF.